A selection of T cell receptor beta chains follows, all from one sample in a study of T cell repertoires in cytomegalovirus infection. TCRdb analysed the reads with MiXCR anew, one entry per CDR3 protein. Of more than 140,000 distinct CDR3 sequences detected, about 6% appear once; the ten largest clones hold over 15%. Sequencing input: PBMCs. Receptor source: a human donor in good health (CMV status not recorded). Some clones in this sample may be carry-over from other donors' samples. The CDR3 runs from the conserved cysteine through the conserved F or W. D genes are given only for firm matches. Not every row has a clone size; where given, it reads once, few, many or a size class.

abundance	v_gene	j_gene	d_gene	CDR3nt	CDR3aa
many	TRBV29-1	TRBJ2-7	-	TGCAGCGCCTCCTCCCCCTTCCCCTACTACGAGCAGTACTTC	CSASSPFPYYEQYF
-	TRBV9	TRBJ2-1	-	TGTGCCTCGGGTAGGGCCTACAATGAGCAGTTCTTC	CASGRAYNEQFF
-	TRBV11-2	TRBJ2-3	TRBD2	TGTGCCAGCACCCCCCCCCCTAGCGGGGGGTATCAGTATTTT	CASTPPPSGGYQYF
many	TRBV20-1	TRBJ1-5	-	TGCAGTGCTAGAGATAGGGCAGGGACTGACAATCAGCCCCAGCATTTT	CSARDRAGTDNQPQHF
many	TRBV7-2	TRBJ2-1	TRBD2	TGTGCCAGCAGCGCGGGACTAAACTTTTACAATGAGCAGTTCTTC	CASSAGLNFYNEQFF
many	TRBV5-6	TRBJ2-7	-	TGTGCCAGCAGCTACGGGGAGGAGCAGTACTTC	CASSYGEEQYF
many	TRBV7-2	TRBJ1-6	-	TGTGCCAGCAGCTTAGACCGGCAGTATAATTCACCCCTCCACTTT	CASSLDRQYNSPLHF
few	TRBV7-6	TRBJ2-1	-	TGTGCCAGCAGCTGGCGCGGCGTCCTAGGTTACAATGAGCAGTTCTTC	CASSWRGVLGYNEQFF
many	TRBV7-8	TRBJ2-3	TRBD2	TGTGCCAGCAGCTTAAGGGGTCGGTCATCTAGCGGGGGAGTTGATACGCAGTATTTT	CASSLRGRSSSGGVDTQYF
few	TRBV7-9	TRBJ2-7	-	TGTGCCAGCAGCTCGCCGGGGAACTACGAGCAGTACTTC	CASSSPGNYEQYF
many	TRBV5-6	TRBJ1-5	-	TGTGCCAGCACCCGTGGGGCTGATGGCAATCAGCCCCAGCATTTT	CASTRGADGNQPQHF
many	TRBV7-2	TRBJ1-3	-	TGTGCCAGCAGCTCCAGGGACTTGAGTGGAAACACCATATATTTT	CASSSRDLSGNTIYF
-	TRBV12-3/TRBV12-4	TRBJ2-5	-	TGTGCCAGCAGTTTTAACGCGAGGGGCCCGAAGGAGACCCAGTACTTC	CASSFNARGPKETQYF
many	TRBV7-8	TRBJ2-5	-	TGTGCCAGCACCGCCCCGTTGGACGGGAAAGAGACCCAGTACTTC	CASTAPLDGKETQYF
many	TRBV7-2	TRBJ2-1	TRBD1	TGTGCCAGCAACCTTTATCAGGGGGCCTACAATGAGCAGTTCTTC	CASNLYQGAYNEQFF
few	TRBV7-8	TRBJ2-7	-	TGTGCCAGCAGCTTAGTTGGAGCTTACTACGAGCAGTACTTC	CASSLVGAYYEQYF
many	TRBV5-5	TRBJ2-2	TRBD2	TGTGCCAGCAGCTTCAGCGGGGGCTTTACGAACACCGGGGAGCTGTTTTTT	CASSFSGGFTNTGELFF
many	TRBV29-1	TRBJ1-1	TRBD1	TGCAGCGCCCCGACAGGGGCCACTGAAGCTTTCTTT	CSAPTGATEAFF
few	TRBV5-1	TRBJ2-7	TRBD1	TGCGCCAGCAGCCAACCGGGACAGGTCTACGAGCAGTACTTC	CASSQPGQVYEQYF
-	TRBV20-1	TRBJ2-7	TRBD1	TGCAGTGCAAGCACAGGGGGCCGCTACGAGCAGTACTTC	CSASTGGRYEQYF
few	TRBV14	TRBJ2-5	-	TGTGCCAGCAGCCAAGAAATCGGCCTCCAAGAGACCCAGTACTTC	CASSQEIGLQETQYF
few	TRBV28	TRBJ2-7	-	TGTGCCAGCAGTTCCCCCGGACGGCCCCGGAAGAGCAAGTACTTC	CASSSPGRPRKSKYF
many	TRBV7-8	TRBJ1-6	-	TGTGCCAGCAGCTCAGACGGTTATAATTCACCCCTCCACTTT	CASSSDGYNSPLHF
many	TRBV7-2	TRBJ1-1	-	TGTGCCAGCAGCTTATTTCGCCAGCTTAACACTGAAGCTTTCTTT	CASSLFRQLNTEAFF
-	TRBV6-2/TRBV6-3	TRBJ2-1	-	TGTGCCAGCAGTTTGCACTCACGCTCCTACAATGAGCAGTTCTTC	CASSLHSRSYNEQFF
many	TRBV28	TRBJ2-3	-	TGTGCCAGCAGTTTGACCCCAGATACGCAGTATTTT	CASSLTPDTQYF
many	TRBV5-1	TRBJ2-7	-	TGCGCCAGCAGCTTGCGTGTTGGGCTAGCCTACGAGCAGTACTTC	CASSLRVGLAYEQYF
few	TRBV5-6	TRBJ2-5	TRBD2	TGTGCCAGCAGCCCTGCGGGGGACGCGGTTCAGTACTTC	CASSPAGDAVQYF
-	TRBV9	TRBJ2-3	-	TGTGCCACCAGCGTACTGGGAGATACGCAGTATTTT	CATSVLGDTQYF
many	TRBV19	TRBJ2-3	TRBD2	TGTGCCAGCGGACTAGCGGGGAGCACAGATACGCAGTATTTT	CASGLAGSTDTQYF
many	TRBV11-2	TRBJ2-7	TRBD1	TGTGCCAGCAGCTTAGTCAGGACAGGCGCCTACGAGCAGTACTTC	CASSLVRTGAYEQYF
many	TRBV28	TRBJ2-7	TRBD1	TGTGCCAGCAGTGGCCGGGACAGGGCCACCTACGAGCAGTACTTC	CASSGRDRATYEQYF
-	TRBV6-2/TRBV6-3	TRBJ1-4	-	TGTGCCAGCAGCCCCGGGACAGAAAAACTGTTTTTT	CASSPGTEKLFF
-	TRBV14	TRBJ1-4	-	TGTGCCAACGACAGGCCGGGGAGTGAAAAACTGTTTTTT	CANDRPGSEKLFF
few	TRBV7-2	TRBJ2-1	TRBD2	TGTGCCAGCAGCTTACTAGCGGGGGGGCTCGAGCAGTTCTTC	CASSLLAGGLEQFF
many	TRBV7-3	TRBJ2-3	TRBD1	TGTGCCAGCAGCACGGACAGGGGCCAAGATACGCAGTATTTT	CASSTDRGQDTQYF
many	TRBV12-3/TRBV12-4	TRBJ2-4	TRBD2	TGTGCCAGCAGTTTAGCCCTAGCGGGGGAATTAGCCAAAAACATTCAGTACTTC	CASSLALAGELAKNIQYF
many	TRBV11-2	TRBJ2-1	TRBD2	TGTGCCAGCAGTCCAACTAGCGGGGCCGAGGGTGAGCAGTTCTTC	CASSPTSGAEGEQFF
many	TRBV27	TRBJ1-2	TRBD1	TGTGCCAGCAGTGCACAGGGGCCCTATGGCTACACCTTC	CASSAQGPYGYTF
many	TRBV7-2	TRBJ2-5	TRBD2	TGTGCCAGCAGCGCCCCGGGACTAGCCGTGTTCGAGACCCAGTACTTC	CASSAPGLAVFETQYF
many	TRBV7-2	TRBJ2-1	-	TGTGCCAGCAGCAGTCAATCCCCGGGGGCCGCCTATTCCTTC	CASSSQSPGAAYSF
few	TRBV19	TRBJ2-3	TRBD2	TGTGCCACCAGCCGGTCCGGGGGGGCAGATACGCAGTATTTT	CATSRSGGADTQYF
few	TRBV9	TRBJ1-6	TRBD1	TGTGCCAGCAGCGTAGACCCCGGGACAGGGGGTTCACCCCTCCACTTT	CASSVDPGTGGSPLHF
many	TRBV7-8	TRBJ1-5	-	TGTGCCAGCAGCCCGGACGTGTTCCAGCCCCAGCATTTT	CASSPDVFQPQHF
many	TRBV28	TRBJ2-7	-	TGTGCCAGCGCAGCAGCCTACGAGCAGTACTTC	CASAAAYEQYF